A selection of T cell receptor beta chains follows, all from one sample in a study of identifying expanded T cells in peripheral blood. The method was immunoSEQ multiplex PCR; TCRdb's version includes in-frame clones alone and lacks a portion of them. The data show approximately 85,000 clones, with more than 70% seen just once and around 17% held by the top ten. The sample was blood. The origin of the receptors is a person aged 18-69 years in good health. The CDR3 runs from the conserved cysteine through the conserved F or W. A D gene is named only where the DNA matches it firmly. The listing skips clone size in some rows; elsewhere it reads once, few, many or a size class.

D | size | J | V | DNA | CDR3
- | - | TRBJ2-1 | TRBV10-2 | TGCGCCAGTGAAGGATACAATGAGCAGTTCTTC | CASEGYNEQFF
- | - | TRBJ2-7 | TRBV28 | TGTGCCAGCAGTTTGACAGGTCTTAGCTCCTACGAGCAGTACTTC | CASSLTGLSSYEQYF
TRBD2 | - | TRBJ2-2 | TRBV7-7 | TGTGCCAGCAGCTTGGCTAGCGGGGGTCCGGGTACCGGGGAGCTGTTTTTT | CASSLASGGPGTGELFF
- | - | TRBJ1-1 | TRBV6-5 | TGTGCCAGCAGTTACGAAGTGGACACTGAAGCTTTCTTT | CASSYEVDTEAFF
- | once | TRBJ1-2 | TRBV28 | TGTGCCAGCAGCCGACAATCGAGCGGCTACACCTTC | CASSRQSSGYTF
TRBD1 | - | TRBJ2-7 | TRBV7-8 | TGTGCCAGCAGAAGGATCTGGGACAGCGACGAGCAGTACTTC | CASRRIWDSDEQYF
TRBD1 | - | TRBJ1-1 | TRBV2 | TGTGCCAGCGGGTGGACAGGGAACACTGAAGCTTTCTTT | CASGWTGNTEAFF
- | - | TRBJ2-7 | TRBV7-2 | TGTGCCAGCAGTCGGGGGCCCTACGAGCAGTACTTC | CASSRGPYEQYF
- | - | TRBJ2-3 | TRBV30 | TGTGCCTGGAGCCTTAGCACAGATACGCAGTATTTT | CAWSLSTDTQYF
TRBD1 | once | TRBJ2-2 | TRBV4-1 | TGCGCCAGCAGCCACGGGGACAGGGGGGCCGGGGAGCTGTTTTTT | CASSHGDRGAGELFF
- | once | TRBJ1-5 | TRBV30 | TGTGCCTGGAGTGCCCGGCATGTGGGCCGCAATCAGCCCCAGCATTTT | CAWSARHVGRNQPQHF
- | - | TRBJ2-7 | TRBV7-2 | TGTGCCAGCAGCTCCGGGGCTCCTCGGGAGCAGTACTTC | CASSSGAPREQYF
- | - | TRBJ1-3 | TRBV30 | TGTGCCTGGAGTGTACTTGGGTCAGGCACCTACTCTGGAAACACCATATATTTT | CAWSVLGSGTYSGNTIYF
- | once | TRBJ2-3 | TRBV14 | TGTGCCAGCAGCCCCGAGAGGGCACTTCGCACAGATACGCAGTATTTT | CASSPERALRTDTQYF
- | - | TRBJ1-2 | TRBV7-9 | TGTGCCAGCAGCTTAGCCTCAGGGGATGGCTACACCTTC | CASSLASGDGYTF
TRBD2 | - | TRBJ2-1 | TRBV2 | TGTGCCAGCAGCGGGACTAGCGGGGTCAATGAGCAGTTCTTC | CASSGTSGVNEQFF
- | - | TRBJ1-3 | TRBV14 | TGTGCCAGCAGCCAAGAGACAACCCACAGTGGTCACACCATATATTTT | CASSQETTHSGHTIYF
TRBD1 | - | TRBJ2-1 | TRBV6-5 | TGTGCCAGCAGTTCGGGCAGGGGGAAGGATGAGCAGTTCTTC | CASSSGRGKDEQFF
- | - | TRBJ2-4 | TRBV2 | TGTGCCAGCAGTCTAGATGGGGCCAAAAACATTCAGTACTTC | CASSLDGAKNIQYF
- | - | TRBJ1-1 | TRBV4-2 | TGTGCCAGCAGCCGTATAGGGGTAAACACTGAAGCTTTCTTT | CASSRIGVNTEAFF
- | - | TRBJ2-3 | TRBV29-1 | TGCAGCGTTGTTATCGGTGCAGATACGCAGTATTTT | CSVVIGADTQYF
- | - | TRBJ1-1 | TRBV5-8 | TGTGCCAGCAGCTTGGGGTCCACTGAAGCTTTCTTT | CASSLGSTEAFF
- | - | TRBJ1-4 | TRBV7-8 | TGTGCCAGCAGCTTAGAGGGAAAACTGTTTTTT | CASSLEGKLFF
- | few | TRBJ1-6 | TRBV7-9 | TGTGCCAGCAGCTTAGCGGACTCACCCCTCCACTTT | CASSLADSPLHF
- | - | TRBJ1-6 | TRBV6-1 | TGTGCCAGCAGTGCCTCTGGCTGGAGGGCCCTCCACTTT | CASSASGWRALHF
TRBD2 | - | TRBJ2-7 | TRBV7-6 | TGTGCCAGCAGCTTATCCGGGTGGGGAGGGGACGAGCAGTACTTC | CASSLSGWGGDEQYF
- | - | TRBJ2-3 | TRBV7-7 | TGTGCCAGCAGCCCCACGCCTTCCCACACAGATACGCAGTATTTT | CASSPTPSHTDTQYF
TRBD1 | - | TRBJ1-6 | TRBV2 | TGTGCCAGCAGTTTAAGGAACAGGGGGGAAAATTCACCCCTCCACTTT | CASSLRNRGENSPLHF
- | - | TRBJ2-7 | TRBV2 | TGTGCCAGCAGTCTTAGAGGCTCCTACGAGCAGTACTTC | CASSLRGSYEQYF
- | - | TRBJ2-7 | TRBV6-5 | TGTGCCAGCAGTCGAACCCCGGGGTCCTCCTACGAGCAGTACTTC | CASSRTPGSSYEQYF
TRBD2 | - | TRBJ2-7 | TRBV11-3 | TGTGCCAGCAGCTTAGAACGGGAGGGCCGAGGGGAGCAGTACTTC | CASSLEREGRGEQYF
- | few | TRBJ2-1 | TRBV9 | TGTGCCAGCAGCCTCGGGCTTGGCAGAATTCTAAGCTCCTACAATGAGCAGTTCTTC | CASSLGLGRILSSYNEQFF
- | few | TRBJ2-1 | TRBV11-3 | TGTGCCAGCAGCTTAGGGGGGGGCCGACCTAACAATGAGCAGTTCTTC | CASSLGGGRPNNEQFF
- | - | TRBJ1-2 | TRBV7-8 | TGTGCCAGCAGCCCACAGGGCGCCCCGGGGGGCTACACCTTC | CASSPQGAPGGYTF
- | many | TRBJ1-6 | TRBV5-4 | TGTGCCAGCAGCCAGGAGGGGGTAACCTATAATTCACCCCTCCACTTT | CASSQEGVTYNSPLHF
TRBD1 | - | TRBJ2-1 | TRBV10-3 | TGTGCCATCGGCCGGGACAGGGGTTCGGGTAGCTACAATGAGCAGTTCTTC | CAIGRDRGSGSYNEQFF
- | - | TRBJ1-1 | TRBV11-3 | TGTGCCAGCAGCTTAGCGGGGGGCACTGAAGCTTTCTTT | CASSLAGGTEAFF
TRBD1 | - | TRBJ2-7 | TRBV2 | TGTGCCAGCAGTGACAGGGGGCGGGAGCAGTACTTC | CASSDRGREQYF
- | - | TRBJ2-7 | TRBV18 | TGTGCCAGCTCACCCACAGGGACTCACGAGCAGTACTTC | CASSPTGTHEQYF
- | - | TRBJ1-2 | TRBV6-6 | TGTGCCAGCAGTTCCGTGGGGGGGACCCTCGATGGCTACACCTTC | CASSSVGGTLDGYTF
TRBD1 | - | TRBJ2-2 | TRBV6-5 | TGTGCCAGCAGTTCGACAGGGAGCTTCACCGGGGAGCTGTTTTTT | CASSSTGSFTGELFF
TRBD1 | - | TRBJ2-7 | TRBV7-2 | TGTGCCAGCAGCCCGATCCTCGGGACAGGGGTTTACGAGCAGTACTTC | CASSPILGTGVYEQYF
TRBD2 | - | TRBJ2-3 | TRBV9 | TGTGCCAGCAGCGTAGCCCCTAGCGGAAGCACAGATACGCAGTATTTT | CASSVAPSGSTDTQYF
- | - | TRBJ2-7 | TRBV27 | TGTGCCAGCAGTTTGGGGAGGCACTCCTACGAGCAGTACTTC | CASSLGRHSYEQYF
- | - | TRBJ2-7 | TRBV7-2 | TGTGCCAGCAGCTCCTACGGGGGCTCTACCTACGAGCAGTACTTC | CASSSYGGSTYEQYF
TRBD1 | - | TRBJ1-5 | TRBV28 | TGTGCCAGCACCCCAGGGGGCGCAGGTCAGCCCCAGCATTTT | CASTPGGAGQPQHF
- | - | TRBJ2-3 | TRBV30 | TGTGCCTGGAGGAATGTGGGAACAGATACGCAGTATTTT | CAWRNVGTDTQYF